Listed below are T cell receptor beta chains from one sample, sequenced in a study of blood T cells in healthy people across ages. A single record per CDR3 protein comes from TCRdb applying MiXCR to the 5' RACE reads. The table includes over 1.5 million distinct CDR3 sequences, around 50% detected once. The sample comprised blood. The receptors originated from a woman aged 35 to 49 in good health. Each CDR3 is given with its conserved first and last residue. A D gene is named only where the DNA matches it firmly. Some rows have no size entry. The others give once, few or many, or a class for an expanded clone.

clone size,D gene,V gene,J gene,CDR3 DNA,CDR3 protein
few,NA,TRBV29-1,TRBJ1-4,TGCAGCGGTGGACAGCTTAATGAAAAACTGTTTTTT,CSGGQLNEKLFF
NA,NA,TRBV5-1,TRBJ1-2,TGCGCCAGCAGCTATGGAAACCAGAGACAGCCGAACTATGGCTACACCTTC,CASSYGNQRQPNYGYTF
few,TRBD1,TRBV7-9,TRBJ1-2,TGTGCCAGCAGTCTACAGGGGGCGAGAACCTATGGCTACACCTTC,CASSLQGARTYGYTF
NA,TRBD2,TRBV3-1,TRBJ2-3,TGTGCCAGCAGCCAAGGCGGGGGGGCCTCCGATACGCAGTATTTT,CASSQGGGASDTQYF
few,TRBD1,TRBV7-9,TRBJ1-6,TGTGCCAGCAGCGGCGACAGGGATAATTCACCCCTCCACTTT,CASSGDRDNSPLHF
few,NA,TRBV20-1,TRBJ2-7,TGCAGTGCTAGTCCACTGTACGAGCAGTACTTC,CSASPLYEQYF
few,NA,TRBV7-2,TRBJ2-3,TGTGCCAGCCATGAGGGAAGCACAGATACGCAGTATTTT,CASHEGSTDTQYF
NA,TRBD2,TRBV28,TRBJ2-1,TGTGCCACAAGGACTAGCGGGGCGTATGAGCAGTTCTTC,CATRTSGAYEQFF
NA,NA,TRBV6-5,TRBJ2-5,TGTGCCAGCAGACGTCCAGGGGTCCAAGAGACCCAGTACTTC,CASRRPGVQETQYF
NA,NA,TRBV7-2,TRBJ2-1,TGTGCCAGCAGCTTAGGTGTCGGACTCTCCTACAATGAGCAGTTCTTC,CASSLGVGLSYNEQFF
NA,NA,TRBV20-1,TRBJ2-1,TGCAGTGCTAGTCTCGCCGACCGATTGCAGTTCTTC,CSASLADRLQFF
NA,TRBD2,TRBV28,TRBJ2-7,TGTGCCAGCACAGGACTAGCGGGGGGTTCCTACGAGCAGTACTTC,CASTGLAGGSYEQYF
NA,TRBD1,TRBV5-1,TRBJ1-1,TGCGCCAGCAGCCTACGGGACAGGGGGTGGATGAACACTGAAGCTTTCTTT,CASSLRDRGWMNTEAFF
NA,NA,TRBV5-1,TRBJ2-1,TGCGCCAGCAGCTTGGCGGCTAGCGTCGACACCTACAATGAGCAGTTCTTC,CASSLAASVDTYNEQFF
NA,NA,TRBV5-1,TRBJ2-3,TGCGCCAGCAAAAAAACGGGCGGTACTAGCACAGATACGCAGTATTTT,CASKKTGGTSTDTQYF
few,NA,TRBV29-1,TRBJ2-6,TGCAGCGCACGCGGGGCCTCTGGGGCCAACGTCCTGACTTTC,CSARGASGANVLTF
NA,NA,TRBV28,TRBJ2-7,TGTGCCAGCAGTCCTGTGGACATAACGGGCACCAATGAGCAGTACTTC,CASSPVDITGTNEQYF
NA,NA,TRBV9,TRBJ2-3,TGTGCCAGCAGCGTAGGTCTCCTCACAGATACGCAGTATTTT,CASSVGLLTDTQYF
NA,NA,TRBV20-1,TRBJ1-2,TGCAGTGCTCCCACTGATCCCGACAGCTATGGCTACACCTTC,CSAPTDPDSYGYTF
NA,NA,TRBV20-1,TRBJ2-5,TGCAGTGCTAGAGGTAAGAGCTCGCGGGAGACCCAGTACTTC,CSARGKSSRETQYF
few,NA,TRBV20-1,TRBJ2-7,TGCAGTGCTAGCTGGCGGGACAGAGCCTATGAGCAGTACTTC,CSASWRDRAYEQYF
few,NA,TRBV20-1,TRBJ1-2,TGCAGTGCTAGATCGCGGGGCGCTAACTATGGCTACACCTTC,CSARSRGANYGYTF
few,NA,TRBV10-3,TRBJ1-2,TGTGCCATCAGCGTGCCAGGGGAGAGAAACTATGGCTACACCTTC,CAISVPGERNYGYTF
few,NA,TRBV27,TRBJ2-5,TGTGCCAGCAGTTTAGGCTATGGGGGGAACCAAGAGACCCAGTACTTC,CASSLGYGGNQETQYF
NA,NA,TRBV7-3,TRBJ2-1,TGTGCCAGCAGCCAGGGTAGTGGGTTAGGCTCCTACAATGAGCAGTTCTTC,CASSQGSGLGSYNEQFF
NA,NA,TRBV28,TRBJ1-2,TGTGCCAGCAGCGGACACTTTACTAACTATGGCTACACCTTC,CASSGHFTNYGYTF
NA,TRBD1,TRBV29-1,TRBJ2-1,TGCAGCGTTCTAGAGGGGGCATCCTACAATGAGCAGTTCTTC,CSVLEGASYNEQFF
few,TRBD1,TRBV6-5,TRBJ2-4,TGTGCCAGCCGAGGGTCCGGGACAGGTGAAAACATTCAGTACTTC,CASRGSGTGENIQYF
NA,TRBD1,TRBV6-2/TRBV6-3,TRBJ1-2,TGTGCCAGCAGTAGACCGGGACAGGGCGGCTACACCTTC,CASSRPGQGGYTF
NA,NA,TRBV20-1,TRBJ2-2,TGCAGTGCTAGTTTGTACGGGGGCCGGCGGACCGGGGAGCTGTTTTTT,CSASLYGGRRTGELFF
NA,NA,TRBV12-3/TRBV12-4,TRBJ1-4,TGTGCCAGCACCATAGGGGGACACAGGGAAAAACTGTTTTTT,CASTIGGHREKLFF
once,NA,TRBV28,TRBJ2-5,TGTGCCAGCAGTTTAAGCGGAGGGGGTTTCTACAATGAGCAGTACTTC,CASSLSGGGFYNEQYF
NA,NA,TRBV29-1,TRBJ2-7,TGCAGCGTTGGGGCGGGGCCGCGCAGGAACGAGCAGTACTTC,CSVGAGPRRNEQYF
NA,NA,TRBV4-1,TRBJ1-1,TGCGCCAGCAGCCAAGTGGTCAGGCCCGGTAGGAACACTGAAGCTTTCTTT,CASSQVVRPGRNTEAFF
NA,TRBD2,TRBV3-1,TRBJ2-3,TGTGCCAGCAGCCTAAAGGCCCCAACCCTGGCTAGCGGGGGGGCTGCCACAGATACGCAGTATTTT,CASSLKAPTLASGGAATDTQYF
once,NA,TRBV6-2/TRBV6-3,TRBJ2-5,TGTGCCAGCAGTTGCCTCCGGGACACCGGGGAGCAGTACTTC,CASSCLRDTGEQYF
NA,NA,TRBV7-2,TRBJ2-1,TGTGCCAGCAGCCCTAACAGGGCGAATGAGCAGTTCTTC,CASSPNRANEQFF
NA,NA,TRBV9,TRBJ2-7,TGTGCCAGCAGCGTAGATTCCCTGGACGAGCAGTACTTC,CASSVDSLDEQYF
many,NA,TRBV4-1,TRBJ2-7,TGCGCCAGCGGGGGGACAGATACCTACGAGCAGTACTTC,CASGGTDTYEQYF
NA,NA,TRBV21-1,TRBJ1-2,TGTGCCAGCAGCCCCAGGCGGGGGGAGAGAGCTAACTATGGCTACACCTTC,CASSPRRGERANYGYTF
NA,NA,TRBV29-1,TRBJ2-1,TGCAGCGTTGAAGTTGGCGACTGGGGGAATGAGCAGTTCTTC,CSVEVGDWGNEQFF
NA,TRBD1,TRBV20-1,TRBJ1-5,TGCAGTGCTAGAGATCGACAGGGTATTAGGCAGCCCCAGCATTTT,CSARDRQGIRQPQHF
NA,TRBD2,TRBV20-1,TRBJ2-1,TGCAGTGCTAGAGGGGTGAGGAGCGGGGGGCACCTATCCTACAATGAGCAGTTCTTC,CSARGVRSGGHLSYNEQFF
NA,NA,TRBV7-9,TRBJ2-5,TGTGCCAGCAGCTTTACAGCGCGAACTCAAGAGACCCAGTACTTC,CASSFTARTQETQYF
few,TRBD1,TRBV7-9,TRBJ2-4,TGTGCCAGCAGCCCGACGCGGGACAGGGGAAACATTCAGTACTTC,CASSPTRDRGNIQYF
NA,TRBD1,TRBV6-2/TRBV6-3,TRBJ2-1,TGTGCCAGCAGTTACTATTCGGGACAGGGGATGGCTGGTGAGCAGTTCTTC,CASSYYSGQGMAGEQFF
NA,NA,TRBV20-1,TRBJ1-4,TGCAGTGTTGGGGGCGCTTCTACTAATGAAAAACTGTTTTTT,CSVGGASTNEKLFF
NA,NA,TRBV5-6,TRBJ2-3,TGTGCCAGCAGCGTTTGGGCTATTCGCACAGATACGCAGTATTTT,CASSVWAIRTDTQYF